These 16 T cell receptor beta chains were sequenced from one sample in a study of graft-versus-host responses after intestinal transplantation. Using immunoSEQ multiplex PCR, the repertoire was profiled, and TCRdb retains in-frame clones only, with some absent. In the table there are some 6,700 clones, 75% to 90% of which are singletons. Sample: PBMCs, taken about 83 days after transplant. These receptors came from a human patient who received an intestinal transplant, so some T cells may come from the graft donor.

This rearrangement joins TRBV28 to TRBJ1-2; 7 bases agree with TRBD1. The CDR3 extends over 13 amino acids. Germline V CDR1 and CDR2: MDHEN, SYDVKM. V gave up 2 bases and J gave up 10 bases; unmatched junction bases: 7. The CDR3 here is CASSLRLQGDYTF. The CDR3 bases are TGTGCCAGCAGTTTACGGCTCCAGGGGGACTACACCTTC.

This rearrangement joins TRBV5-1 to TRBJ2-1, with D unresolved. The CDR3 has 13 residues. V lost 2 bases and J lost 8, with 11 bases in between. CDR1 and CDR2 (germline): SGHRS, YFSETQ. The CDR3 bases are TGCGCCAGCAGCTTCGGAAACTTCGATGAGCAGTTCTTC. It is translated as CASSFGNFDEQFF.

V is TRBV9 and J is TRBJ1-5; D is uncertain. CDR3 size: 13 residues. Germline V gene data show CDR1 as SGDLS and CDR2 as YYNGEE. V was trimmed by 0 bases and J by 3 bases, leaving 4 bases between them. Here the CDR3 DNA reads TGTGCCAGCAGCGTAGATGACAATCAGCCCCAGCATTTT. Translated, it gives CASSVDDNQPQHF.

The rearrangement uses TRBV7-2 and TRBJ1-6; D is uncertain. This CDR3 region has 14 residues. Trimming left V 5 bases short and J 7 bases short, with 12 bases between. The V gene's germline CDR1 is SGHTA and CDR2 FQGNSA. The CDR3 protein is CASSAGSANSPLHF. Here the CDR3 DNA reads TGTGCCAGCAGCGCGGGAAGCGCCAATTCACCCCTCCACTTT.

J is TRBJ2-5 and V is TRBV7-5; TRBD1, the table's D call, was not compared with the DNA. TRBV7-5 represents a pseudogene. CDR3 length: 15 amino acids. CDR3 region: CARSRPTGIKGGQYF. The DNA of the CDR3 is TGTGCCAGAAGCAGACCGACAGGAATAAAAGGCGGGCAGTACTTC.

The V call is TRBV2, the J call TRBJ1-4; D uncertain. CDR1 and CDR2 (germline): SNHLY, FYNNEI. The germline V and J ends were trimmed by 6 bases and 0 bases, with 5 bases remaining between them. The CDR3 spans 13 residues. DNA of the CDR3: TGTGCCAGCAGAGGAGCAACTAATGAAAAACTGTTTTTT. Translated: CASRGATNEKLFF. Combining the CDR3 with reference TRBV2 and TRBJ1-4 gives the whole variable domain EPEVTQTPSHQVTQMGQEVILRCVPISNHLYFYWYRQILGQKVEFLVSFYNNEISEKSEIFDDQFSVERPDGSNFTLKIRSTKLEDSAMYFCASRGATNEKLFFGSGTQLSVL.

The rearrangement links TRBV6-1 to TRBJ1-5; D call uncertain. Trimming stripped 0 bases from V and 2 bases from J, with 8 bases between. The V gene's germline CDR1 is MNHNS and CDR2 SASEGT. The length of the CDR3 is 15 residues. The CDR3 spells CASSEAADGNQPQHF. CDR3 DNA sequence: TGTGCCAGCAGTGAAGCGGCGGACGGCAATCAGCCCCAGCATTTT.

This chain connects TRBV27 to TRBJ2-7, with D unclear. Trimming took off 5 bases at V and 3 bases at J, with 11 bases between the two ends. CDR3 length equals 13 residues. Germline V lookup: CDR1 MNHEY, CDR2 SMNVEV (reference sequence). The CDR3 nucleotides read TGTGCCAGCAGTCTCACGTACCGCTACGAGCAGTACTTC. As protein: CASSLTYRYEQYF.

This clone showed up just a few times. V usage is TRBV2 and J usage is TRBJ1-6; 9 nucleotides align to TRBD1. Germline lookup yields CDR1 SNHLY and CDR2 FYNNEI. V lost 6 bases, J lost 10 bases, and 7 bases stayed unmatched. The CDR3 covers 14 residues. Here the CDR3 reads CASRRQGVRSPLHF. The CDR3 nucleotides read TGTGCCAGCAGAAGACAGGGGGTTCGGTCACCCCTCCACTTT.

The chain uses TRBV5-1 and TRBJ1-2, with D unclear. V lost 4 bases and J lost 14, with 21 bases in between. Germline V gene data show CDR1 as SGHRS and CDR2 as YFSETQ. This CDR3 spans 13 amino acids. CDR3 sequence reads: CASSPDADGVRTF. The CDR3 DNA reads TGCGCCAGCAGCCCAGACGCAGACGGGGTGAGGACCTTC.

Only one count was recorded for this clone. The chain couples TRBV6-4 to TRBJ2-3, with D possibly being TRBD1 (7 bases). CDR1 is MRHNA and CDR2 is SNTAGT in the germline V gene. Trimming removed 11 bases from V and 5 bases from J, with 20 bases in between. The CDR3 runs 14 residues. CDR3 in DNA: TGTGCCGGAGGGACACAGGGGAAAGGAGATACGCAGTATTTT. It yields the protein CAGGTQGKGDTQYF.

This chain connects TRBV9 to TRBJ1-6; TRBD1 aligns across 7 bases. After removal of 5 bases from V and 12 bases from J, the junction contained 11 bases not matched to a gene. The CDR3 contains 14 residues. Germline V gene lookup returns CDR1 SGDLS and CDR2 YYNGEE. The chain's CDR3 is CASRVPGQSLPLHF. CDR3 bases: TGTGCCAGCAGGGTACCGGGACAGTCCTTACCCCTCCACTTT.

V usage is TRBV5-6 and J usage is TRBJ2-7; D gene unclear. V dropped 0 bases and J dropped 0 bases, with 10 bases sitting between them. The CDR3 has 15 amino acids. Germline V gene lookup returns CDR1 SGHDT and CDR2 YYEEEE. The chain's CDR3 is CASSLADRASYEQYV. CDR3 sequence (DNA): TGTGCCAGCAGCTTGGCGGACCGAGCCTCCTACGAGCAGTACGTC.

The chain links TRBV6-1 to TRBJ1-4; D is uncertain. V was pared by 6 bases and J by 7 bases, with 15 bases between. In germline, CDR1 is MNHNS, CDR2 SASEGT. The CDR3 consists of 14 residues. The CDR3 is CASSERGFSEKLFF. The CDR3 DNA reads as TGTGCCAGCAGCGAGAGAGGTTTCAGTGAAAAACTGTTTTTT.

The CDR3, as DNA: TGTGCCAGCAGCTTAGACGAGACAGGGAATAGCAATCAGCCCCAGCATTTT. Its protein is CASSLDETGNSNQPQHF. The chain joins TRBV7-9 to TRBJ1-5, with 7 bases fitting TRBD1. V lost 1 base, J lost 0 bases, and 6 bases stayed unmatched. The germline V gene encodes CDR1 SEHNR and CDR2 FQNEAQ (reference sequence). The CDR3 is made up of 17 amino acids.

J is TRBJ2-5 and V is TRBV19; D unresolved. The CDR3 sequence is 15 residues long. Trimming pared 0 bases from V and 5 bases from J, leaving 13 bases between. Germline loops: CDR1 LNHDA, CDR2 SQIVND (reference sequence). Here the CDR3 DNA reads TGTGCCAGTAGTATAGAGTGGGGTTCTTTGGAGACCCAGTACTTC. Its protein product is CASSIEWGSLETQYF.